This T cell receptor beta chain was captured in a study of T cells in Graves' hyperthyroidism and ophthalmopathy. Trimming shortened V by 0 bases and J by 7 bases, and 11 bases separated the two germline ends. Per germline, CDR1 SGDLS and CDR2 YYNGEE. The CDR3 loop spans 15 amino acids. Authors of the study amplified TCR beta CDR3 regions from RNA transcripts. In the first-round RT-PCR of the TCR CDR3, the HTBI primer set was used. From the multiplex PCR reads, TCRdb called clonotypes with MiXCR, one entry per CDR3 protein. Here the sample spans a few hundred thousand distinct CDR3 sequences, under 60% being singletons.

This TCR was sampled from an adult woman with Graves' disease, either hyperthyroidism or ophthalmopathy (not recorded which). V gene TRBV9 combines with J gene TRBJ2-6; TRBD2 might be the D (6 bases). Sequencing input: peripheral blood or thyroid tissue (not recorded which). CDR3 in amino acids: CASSVDGGGANVLTF. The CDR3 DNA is TGTGCCAGCAGCGTAGATGGGGGAGGCGCCAACGTCCTGACTTTC.